This T cell receptor beta chain was observed in a study of early T cells in non-severe SARS-CoV-2 infection. In the study overall: Bulk RNA from unsorted whole blood was sequenced; chains were unpaired.

Losses at the gene ends were 3 bases for V and 3 bases for J; bases not matched to a gene: 10. The CDR3 loop spans 15 amino acids. The germline V gene encodes CDR1 GTSNPN and CDR2 SVGIG (reference sequence). The library protocol tagged individual cDNA molecules with unique molecular identifiers. TCRdb re-derived calls from the 5' RACE reads in MiXCR, one entry per CDR3 protein. This sample yields 100,000 to 120,000 distinct CDR3 sequences, of which around 12% are seen a single time; 3.5% to 4% belongs to the top ten. Turning to this clonotype: No antigen is known for it.

General study findings and limits: Clonotype matching in VDJdb favored anti-spike CD8 responses and did not capture private and CD4 specificities.

The source material was whole blood, sampled at baseline. This sequence originates from an adult who was a healthcare worker with PCR-confirmed SARS-CoV-2 infection or an uninfected control (not recorded which). This chain joins TRBV30 and TRBJ1-2, with TRBD1 matching 7 bases. In nucleotides, the CDR3 is TGTGCCTGGAGGAGGGGAAATACAGGGGACTATGGCTACACCTTC. Translation gives CAWRRGNTGDYGYTF.